Listed here are 8 T cell receptor beta chains from one sample, sequenced in a study of blood T cell repertoires in COVID-19 (dated by TCRdb to the early 2020s). Library method: the immunoSEQ multiplex PCR assay. Here the immuneACCESS table is served through TCRdb, limited to in-frame sequences with V and J called. Missing clones are a known gap in these copies; in checked studies unresolved V genes cover under half, and the rest lacks a known reason. The sample contains 75,000 to 100,000 clones, almost 85% of them found a single time. The leading ten clones occupy around a fifth of the sample. Sequencing was performed on peripheral blood. These receptor sequences come from a human donor in a cohort sampled during active COVID-19.

This chain joins TRBV5-1 and TRBJ1-2; TRBD1 matches at 9 bases. The CDR3 extends over 14 amino acids. Unmatched junction bases numbered 7, after V lost 3 bases and J lost 7 bases. The germline gives CDR1 SGHRS, CDR2 YFSETQ. Here the CDR3 DNA reads TGCGCCAGCAGCTGGGGACAGGGAAGAGTTGGCTACACCTTC. It yields the protein CASSWGQGRVGYTF.

V gene TRBV11-1 combines with J gene TRBJ2-5, with D perhaps matching TRBD1 (6 bases). V was clipped by 5 bases and J by 5 bases, with 18 bases between them. This CDR3 region has 15 residues. The V gene's germline CDR1 is SGHAT and CDR2 FQDESV (reference sequence). CDR3 loop: CASSPRGAEGETQYF. As DNA, the CDR3 is TGTGCCAGCAGCCCCAGGGGAGCCGAGGGGGAGACCCAGTACTTC.

This clone showed up just a few times. The chain links TRBV7-9 to TRBJ1-2; no reliable D call. Germline assignment: CDR1 SEHNR and CDR2 FQNEAQ (reference sequence). The V gene lost 3 bases and the J gene lost 5 bases, with 10 bases spanning the gap. The CDR3 extends over 13 amino acids. The CDR3 DNA is TGTGCCAGCAGCTTGTTGGTCACTTATGGCTACACCTTC. As protein: CASSLLVTYGYTF. The full variable domain, rest sourced from reference TRBV7-9 and TRBJ1-2, is DTGVSQNPRHKITKRGQNVTFRCDPISEHNRLYWYRQTLGQGPEFLTYFQNEAQLEKSRLLSDRFSAERPKGSFSTLEIQRTEQGDSAMYLCASSLLVTYGYTFGSGTRLTVV.

The chain recombines TRBV15 with TRBJ2-1, with TRBD2 identical over 12 bases. Germline lookup yields CDR1 LNHNV and CDR2 YYDKDF (reference sequence). The junction had 3 bases not matched to a gene; V was cut back by 0 bases and J by 6 bases. The CDR3 is made up of 16 amino acids. CDR3 residues: CATSRDLAGGLNEQFF. CDR3 nucleotide sequence: TGTGCCACCAGCAGAGATCTAGCGGGGGGGCTCAATGAGCAGTTCTTC.

The V call is TRBV2, the J call TRBJ2-1; 7 nucleotides line up with TRBD1. Germline V gene lookup returns CDR1 SNHLY and CDR2 FYNNEI. The CDR3 is 13 amino acids. The V and J ends lost 5 bases and 5 bases, in that order; junction bases with no gene match: 3. In DNA form, the CDR3 reads TGTGCCAGCAGTTCGGACAGGAACAATGAGCAGTTCTTC. As protein: CASSSDRNNEQFF.

The chain joins TRBV6-5 to TRBJ2-2, with TRBD2 as a possible D gene (6 bases). This CDR3 has 14 amino acids. V was shortened by 8 bases and J by 5 bases, with 15 bases between the two germline ends. Germline V gives CDR1 MNHEY, CDR2 SVGAGI. In DNA form, the CDR3 reads TGTGCCAGCGGTTTGGAGGGGCCGACCGGGGAGCTGTTTTTT. Its protein is CASGLEGPTGELFF.

This clone was picked up a small number of times. This rearrangement joins TRBV9 to TRBJ1-3; D possibly corresponds to TRBD1 (5 bases). Trimming removed 0 bases from V and 0 bases from J, with 10 bases in between. The germline gives CDR1 SGDLS, CDR2 YYNGEE. This CDR3 spans 16 amino acids. The CDR3 DNA is TGTGCCAGCAGCGTAGATGGACATTACTCTGGAAACACCATATATTTT. It translates to CASSVDGHYSGNTIYF.

This clone occurred once. The rearrangement joins TRBV12-5 to TRBJ2-7; 8 positions match TRBD1. The germline gives CDR1 LGHNT, CDR2 FRNRAP. The CDR3 sequence is 15 residues long. Trimming cost V 5 bases and J 4 bases; bases outside gene matches: 10. The CDR3 bases are TGTGCTAGTGGTCCCGGACAGGGAAAGGGTTACGAGCAGTACTTC. Translated: CASGPGQGKGYEQYF.